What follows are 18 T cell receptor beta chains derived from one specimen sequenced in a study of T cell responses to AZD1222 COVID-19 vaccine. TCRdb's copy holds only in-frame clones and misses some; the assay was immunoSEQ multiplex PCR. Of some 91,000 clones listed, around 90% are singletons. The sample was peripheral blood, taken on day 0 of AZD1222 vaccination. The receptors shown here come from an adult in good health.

The chain's CDR3 is CASSVEGSAYEQYF. CDR3 coding DNA: TGTGCCAGCAGCGTAGAGGGGTCCGCCTACGAGCAGTACTTC. The chain combines TRBV9 with TRBJ2-7, with a tentative D call TRBD1 (5 bases). Germline V CDR1 and CDR2: SGDLS, YYNGEE. V was shortened by 0 bases and J by 2 bases, with 9 bases between the two germline ends. The CDR3 has 14 amino acids. The variable domain in full, with the rest retrieved from reference TRBV9 and TRBJ2-7, is DSGVTQTPKHLITATGQRVTLRCSPRSGDLSVYWYQQSLDQGLQFLIQYYNGEERAKGNILERFSAQQFPDLHSELNLSSLELGDSALYFCASSVEGSAYEQYFGPGTRLTVT.

The DNA of the CDR3 is TGTGCCAGCAGTGAATTTATTAGCGGTCACACCGGGGAGCTGTTTTTT. This encodes CASSEFISGHTGELFF. This chain joins TRBV6-1 and TRBJ2-2, with D tentatively TRBD2 (6 bases). Per germline, CDR1 MNHNS and CDR2 SASEGT. Trimming left V 2 bases short and J 3 bases short, with 13 bases between. CDR3 size: 16 residues.

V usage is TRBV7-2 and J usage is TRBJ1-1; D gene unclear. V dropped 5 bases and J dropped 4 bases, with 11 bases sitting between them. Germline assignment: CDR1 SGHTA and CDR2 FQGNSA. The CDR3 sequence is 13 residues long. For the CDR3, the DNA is TGTGCCAGCAGCCCGTACACGGTCACTGAAGCTTTCTTT. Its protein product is CASSPYTVTEAFF.

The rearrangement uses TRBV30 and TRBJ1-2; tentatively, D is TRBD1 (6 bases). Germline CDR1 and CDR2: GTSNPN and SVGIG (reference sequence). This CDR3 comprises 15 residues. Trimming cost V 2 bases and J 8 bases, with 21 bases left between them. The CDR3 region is CAWSMLPGHPFGYTF. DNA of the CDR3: TGTGCCTGGAGTATGCTTCCGGGACATCCCTTCGGCTACACCTTC. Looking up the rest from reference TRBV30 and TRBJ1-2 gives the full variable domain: SQTIHQWPATLVQPVGSPLSLECTVEGTSNPNLYWYRQAAGRGLQLLFYSVGIGQISSEVPQNLSASRPQDRQFILSSKKLLLSDSGFYLCAWSMLPGHPFGYTFGSGTRLTVV.

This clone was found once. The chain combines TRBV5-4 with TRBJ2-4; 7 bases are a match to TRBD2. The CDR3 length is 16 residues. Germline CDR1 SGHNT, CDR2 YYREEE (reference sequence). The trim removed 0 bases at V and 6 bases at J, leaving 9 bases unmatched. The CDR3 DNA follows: TGTGCCAGCAGCTTGGCCAAACTGGGAGGGGTAAACATTCAGTACTTC. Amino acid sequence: CASSLAKLGGVNIQYF.

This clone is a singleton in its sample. CDR3 protein: CASRAPAGPNTEAFF. The CDR3 DNA reads TGTGCCAGTAGAGCACCCGCGGGGCCGAACACTGAAGCTTTCTTT. The chain carries TRBV19 and TRBJ1-1, with D perhaps matching TRBD1 (5 bases). CDR1 is LNHDA and CDR2 is SQIVND in the germline V gene (reference sequence). The CDR3 runs 15 residues. V was pared by 6 bases and J by 1 base, with 15 bases between.

The CDR3 loop reads CAWSVTAHEQYF. The CDR3 DNA follows: TGTGCCTGGAGTGTAACAGCCCACGAGCAGTACTTC. The chain combines TRBV30 with TRBJ2-7, with D unresolved. Trimming left V 0 bases short and J 5 bases short, with 8 bases between. CDR3 size: 12 residues. CDR1 GTSNPN and CDR2 SVGIG come from the germline V gene (reference sequence).

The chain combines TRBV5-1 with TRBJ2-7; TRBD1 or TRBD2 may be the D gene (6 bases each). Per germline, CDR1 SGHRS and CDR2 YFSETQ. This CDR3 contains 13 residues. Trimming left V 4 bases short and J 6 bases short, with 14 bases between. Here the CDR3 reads CASSLIRGLEQYF. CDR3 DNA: TGCGCCAGCAGCCTAATTCGGGGGCTCGAGCAGTACTTC.

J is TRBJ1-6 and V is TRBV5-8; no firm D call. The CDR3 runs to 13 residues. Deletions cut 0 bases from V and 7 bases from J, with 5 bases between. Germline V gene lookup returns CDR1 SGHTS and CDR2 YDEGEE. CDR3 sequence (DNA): TGTGCCAGCAGCTTGGACAGAAATTCACCCCTCCACTTT. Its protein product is CASSLDRNSPLHF.

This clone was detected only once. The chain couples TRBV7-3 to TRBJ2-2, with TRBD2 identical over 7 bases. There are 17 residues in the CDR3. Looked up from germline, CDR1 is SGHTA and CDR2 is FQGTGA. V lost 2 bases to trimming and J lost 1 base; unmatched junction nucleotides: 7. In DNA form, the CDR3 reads TGTGCCAGCAGCTTACTAGCGGCTAGCGAGAACACCGGGGAGCTGTTTTTT. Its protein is CASSLLAASENTGELFF.

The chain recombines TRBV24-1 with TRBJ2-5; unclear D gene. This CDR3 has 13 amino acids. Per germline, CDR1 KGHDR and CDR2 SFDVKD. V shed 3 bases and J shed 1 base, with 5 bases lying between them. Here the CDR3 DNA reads TGTGCCACCAGTGATCCAACCCAAGAGACCCAGTACTTC. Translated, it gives CATSDPTQETQYF.

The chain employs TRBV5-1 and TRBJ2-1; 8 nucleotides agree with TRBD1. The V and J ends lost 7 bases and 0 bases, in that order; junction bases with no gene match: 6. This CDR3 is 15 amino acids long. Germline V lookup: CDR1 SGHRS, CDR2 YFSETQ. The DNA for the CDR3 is TGCGCCAGCCAAGGCGGGACAGGCTCCTACAATGAGCAGTTCTTC. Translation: CASQGGTGSYNEQFF.

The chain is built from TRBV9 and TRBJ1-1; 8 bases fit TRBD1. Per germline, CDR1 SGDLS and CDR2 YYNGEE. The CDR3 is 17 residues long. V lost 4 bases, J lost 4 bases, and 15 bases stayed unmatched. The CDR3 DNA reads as TGTGCCAGCAGCCCCGAGCCGATCCGACAGGGGATCACTGAAGCTTTCTTT. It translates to CASSPEPIRQGITEAFF.

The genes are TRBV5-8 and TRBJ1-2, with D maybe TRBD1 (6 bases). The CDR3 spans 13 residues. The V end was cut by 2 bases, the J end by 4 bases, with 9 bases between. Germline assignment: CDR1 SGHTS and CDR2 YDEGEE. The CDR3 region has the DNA TGTGCCAGCAGCTTAACAGGGCTCTATGGCTACACCTTC. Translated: CASSLTGLYGYTF.

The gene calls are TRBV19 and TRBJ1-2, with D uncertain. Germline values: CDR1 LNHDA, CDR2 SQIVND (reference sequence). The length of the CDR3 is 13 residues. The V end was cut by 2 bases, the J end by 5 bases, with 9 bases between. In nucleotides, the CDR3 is TGTGCCAGTAGTATACAGACGGGGTATGGCTACACCTTC. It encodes CASSIQTGYGYTF.

In DNA form, the CDR3 reads TGTGCCAGCAGTGAACAGGGGAGCTCTGGGGCCAACGTCCTGACTTTC. It encodes CASSEQGSSGANVLTF. The chain combines TRBV25-1 with TRBJ2-6; possibly TRBD1 for D (6 bases). V was shortened by 2 bases and J by 0 bases, with 8 bases between the two germline ends. Germline V gene data show CDR1 as MGHDK and CDR2 as SYGVNS. CDR3 length: 16 residues.

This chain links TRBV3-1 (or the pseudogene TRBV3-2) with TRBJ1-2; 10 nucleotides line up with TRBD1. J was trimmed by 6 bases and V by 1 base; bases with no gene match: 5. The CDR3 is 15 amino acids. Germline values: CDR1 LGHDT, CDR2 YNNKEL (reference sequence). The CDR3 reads CASSQVSTGGNGYTF. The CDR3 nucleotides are TGTGCCAGCAGCCAAGTTTCGACAGGGGGCAATGGCTACACCTTC.

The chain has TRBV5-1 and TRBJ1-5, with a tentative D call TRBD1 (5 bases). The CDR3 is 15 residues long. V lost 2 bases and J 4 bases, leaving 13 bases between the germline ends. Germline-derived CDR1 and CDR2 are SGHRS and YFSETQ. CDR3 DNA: TGCGCCAGCAGCTTCCGGGACTCCCCGAATCAGCCCCAGCATTTT. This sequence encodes CASSFRDSPNQPQHF.